This passage covers 29 T cell receptor beta chains from one sample sequenced in a study of blood T cells in healthy people across ages. Alongside a J-beta primer mix, a sample-barcoded 5' primer served in a second PCR lasting roughly 6 to 11 cycles. TCRdb reprocessed the 5' RACE reads with MiXCR, giving one entry per CDR3 protein. The top ten clones hold less than 20% of a sample with roughly 650,000 distinct CDR3 sequences, less than 40% of them seen once. Sequenced sample: blood. These TCRs come from a woman of 80 years or more in good health.

This clonotype was observed many times. The rearrangement joins TRBV18 to TRBJ1-1; TRBD1 aligns across 7 bases. Losses at the gene ends were 4 bases for V and 4 bases for J; bases not matched to a gene: 3. The germline V gene has CDR1 KGHSH and CDR2 LQKENI. CDR3 length: 13 amino acids. The CDR3 loop reads CASSQQGTTEAFF. The CDR3 coding sequence is TGTGCCAGCTCACAACAGGGGACCACTGAAGCTTTCTTT.

This clonotype was found a few times. A much larger clone is a single base away; this may be a read error. The J gene is TRBJ2-7, the V gene TRBV30; maybe TRBD2 (6 bases). Per the germline V gene, CDR1 is GTSNPN and CDR2 is SVGIG (reference sequence). The CDR3 consists of 17 residues. V shed 0 bases and J shed 1 base, with 19 bases lying between them. CDR3 nucleotides: TGTGCCTGGAGTGTACGGTCCCGAGCGGGTCATTCCTACGAGCAGTACTTC. It yields the protein CAWSVRSRAGHSYEQYF.

This clonotype came up many times. V and J are TRBV28 and TRBJ2-7; TRBD1 agrees at 9 bases. CDR3 size: 14 residues. Trimming removed 6 bases from V and 5 bases from J; junction bases left unmatched: 8. The germline V gene has CDR1 MDHEN and CDR2 SYDVKM. The CDR3 spells CASRSGTGTHEQYF. In nucleotides, the CDR3 is TGTGCCAGCAGGTCCGGGACAGGGACCCACGAGCAGTACTTC.

About this clonotype: This could be a read error, since a much larger clone is one nucleotide away. This CDR3 is CASSYRGGAFRTEAFF. The CDR3 DNA reads TGTGCCAGCAGTTACCGCGGGGGGGCCTTTCGGACTGAAGCTTTCTTT. This chain links TRBV6-6 with TRBJ1-1, with a possible D match to TRBD1 (6 bases). Per the germline V gene, CDR1 is MNHNY and CDR2 is SVGAGI (reference sequence). V lost 2 bases to trimming and J lost 5 bases, with 18 bases between them. The CDR3 loop spans 16 amino acids.

The genes are TRBV7-2 and TRBJ1-3; unclear D gene. Germline CDR1 reads SGHTA; CDR2 reads FQGNSA. The CDR3 runs to 14 residues. Trimming removed 5 bases at V and 1 base at J, with 9 bases between. The CDR3 spells CASSDRVSGNTIYF. In DNA form, the CDR3 reads TGTGCCAGCAGCGACCGGGTGTCTGGAAACACCATATATTTT.

Concerning this clonotype: One end of the junction varies from germline; a read error may be responsible. V is TRBV10-2 and J is TRBJ2-7; 7 nucleotides align to TRBD2. CDR1 WSHSY and CDR2 SAAADI come from the germline V gene. CDR3 length: 14 residues. CDR3 in amino acids: CASRESGGRYEQYF. In nucleotides, the CDR3 is TGCGCCAGCAGGGAGTCGGGGGGTAGGTACGAGCAGTACTTC.

This clonotype was seen a handful of times. The V gene is TRBV3-1, the J gene TRBJ2-5; D is unresolved. Trimming stripped 5 bases from V and 1 base from J, with 14 bases between. This CDR3 has 15 residues. Per the germline V gene, CDR1 is LGHDT and CDR2 is YNNKEL (reference sequence). The CDR3: CASSSSRPTQETQYF. The CDR3 region has the DNA TGTGCCAGCAGCTCCTCTAGGCCAACCCAAGAGACCCAGTACTTC.

This clonotype was seen a few times. The rearrangement joins TRBV5-1 to TRBJ2-1, with 8 bases that match TRBD2. With V trimmed by 2 bases and J by 7 bases, 5 bases remained unmatched. This CDR3 region has 14 residues. CDR1 is SGHRS and CDR2 is YFSETQ in the germline V gene. The CDR3 protein is CASSLSGSKNEQFF. CDR3 nucleotides: TGCGCCAGCAGCTTAAGCGGGAGCAAAAATGAGCAGTTCTTC.

The chain combines TRBV4-1 with TRBJ2-1; the match to TRBD2 covers 10 bases. The CDR3 runs 17 residues. V dropped 0 bases and J dropped 8; count of bases not matched to a gene: 10. The germline V gene encodes CDR1 MGHRA and CDR2 YSYEKL. The chain's CDR3 is CASSQDLGLAGDHEQFF. CDR3 sequence (DNA): TGCGCCAGCAGCCAAGATCTCGGGCTAGCGGGAGACCATGAGCAGTTCTTC.

This clonotype was picked up a small number of times. Just one base apart from a much larger clone, this may be a read error. The chain links TRBV6-2 or TRBV6-3 to TRBJ2-3; 8 positions agree with TRBD2. V gave up 6 bases and J gave up 2 bases; unmatched junction bases: 4. The CDR3 runs 14 residues. CDR1 and CDR2 (germline): MNHEY, SVGEGT. CDR3 sequence (DNA): TGTGCCAGCAGACCAGCGGGGGACACAGATACGCAGTATTTT. This translates into CASRPAGDTDTQYF.

The chain joins TRBV24-1 to TRBJ1-2; weak D call: TRBD1 (5 bases). CDR3 length: 13 residues. V lost 5 bases and J lost 4, with 10 bases in between. Per germline, CDR1 KGHDR and CDR2 SFDVKD. This chain's CDR3 is CATSGDGSYGYTF. The CDR3 nucleotides are TGTGCCACCAGTGGGGACGGAAGCTATGGCTACACCTTC.

Points on this clonotype: The junction departs from the called germline gene at one end, perhaps through a read error. The gene calls are TRBV27 and TRBJ2-7, with 10 bases aligning to TRBD1. This CDR3 has 14 amino acids. The germline CDR1 and CDR2 sequences are MNHEY and SMNVEV (reference sequence). CDR3 loop: CASSLWGTGDEQYF. The CDR3 DNA reads as TGTGCCAGTAGTTTATGGGGGACAGGGGACGAGCAGTACTTC.

The chain links TRBV5-6 to TRBJ2-1; 7 bases are shared with TRBD1. TRBJ2-7 explains the end of the DNA better; the J call may be wrong. This CDR3 has 14 amino acids. The germline CDR1 and CDR2 sequences are SGHDT and YYEEEE. CDR3 residues: CASRDRSPYNEQYF. Here the CDR3 DNA reads TGTGCCAGCAGGGACAGGAGTCCCTACAATGAGCAGTACTTC.

As concerns this clonotype: This may be a read error, as it is one base from a much larger clone. J is TRBJ2-1 and V is TRBV7-2; no firm D call. Trimming left V 8 bases short and J 13 bases short, with 18 bases between. CDR1 and CDR2 (germline): SGHTA, FQGNSA. The CDR3 consists of 12 residues. The CDR3 is CASRLGQETQFF. The CDR3 DNA reads TGTGCCAGCCGATTAGGCCAAGAGACCCAGTTCTTC.

This clonotype was observed at least ten times. The rearrangement joins TRBV5-1 to TRBJ2-3; D is unclear. Germline V lookup: CDR1 SGHRS, CDR2 YFSETQ. Trimming cost V 2 bases and J 0 bases, with 10 bases left between them. The CDR3 is made up of 15 amino acids. The CDR3 DNA is TGCGCCAGCAGCTTTTGGGCGGACAGCACAGATACGCAGTATTTT. Translated: CASSFWADSTDTQYF.

This clonotype came up a few times. This chain connects TRBV20-1 to TRBJ2-7; TRBD2 agrees at 7 bases. Germline V CDR1 and CDR2: DFQATT, SNEGSKA (reference sequence). J was trimmed by 4 bases and V by 0 bases; bases with no gene match: 9. This CDR3 is 15 amino acids long. The CDR3 DNA sequence: TGCAGTGCTAGAGATAGGGCTAGCGGAAGATACGAGCAGTACTTC. Protein sequence: CSARDRASGRYEQYF.

This clonotype was found many times. This could be a read error, since a much larger clone is one nucleotide away. The chain recombines TRBV6-2 or TRBV6-3 with TRBJ2-7; no clear D gene. CDR1 and CDR2 (germline): MNHEY, SVGEGT. Trimming left V 0 bases short and J 6 bases short, with 6 bases between. This CDR3 region has 12 residues. CDR3 in DNA: TGTGCCAGCAGTTACTCTCGGGTCGAGCAGTACTTC. Translating it yields CASSYSRVEQYF.

The CDR3 region is CASSYAGTGTHTDTQYF. CDR3 nucleotide sequence: TGTGCCAGCAGTTACGCCGGGACAGGGACACACACAGATACGCAGTATTTT. The chain combines TRBV27 with TRBJ2-3; 9 nucleotides line up with TRBD1. The CDR3 loop spans 17 amino acids. CDR1 is MNHEY and CDR2 is SMNVEV in the germline V gene (reference sequence). V lost 4 bases to trimming and J lost 2 bases; unmatched junction nucleotides: 10.

The chain combines TRBV6-1 with TRBJ2-2; the D gene is possibly TRBD2 (5 bases). The CDR3 totals 15 residues. V lost 3 bases to trimming and J lost 7 bases, with 15 bases between them. Germline V gene lookup returns CDR1 MNHNS and CDR2 SASEGT. The CDR3 protein is CASSELRASGGELFF. For the CDR3, the DNA is TGTGCCAGCAGTGAGCTTAGGGCCAGCGGCGGGGAGCTGTTTTTT.

As to this clonotype: A junction boundary mismatches the germline segment, possibly from a read error. This chain connects TRBV5-1 to TRBJ2-5; D may be TRBD1 or TRBD2 (6 bases each). The CDR3 runs to 15 residues. The germline V gene has CDR1 SGHRS and CDR2 YFSETQ. CDR3 in amino acids: CAGSLAGGGQETQYF. The CDR3 DNA is TGCGCCGGCAGCTTGGCCGGTGGGGGGCAGGAGACCCAGTACTTC.

This chain joins TRBV25-1 and TRBJ1-2; D ambiguous. The CDR3 is made up of 13 amino acids. Looked up from germline, CDR1 is MGHDK and CDR2 is SYGVNS. V was trimmed by 6 bases and J by 6 bases, leaving 14 bases between them. The CDR3 region is CASSERYADGYTF. CDR3 nucleotide sequence: TGTGCCAGCAGCGAAAGGTATGCAGATGGCTACACCTTC.

This clonotype was observed many times. This chain links TRBV6-2 or TRBV6-3 with TRBJ1-2; D might be TRBD1 (6 bases). The ends were cut back, 6 bases at V and 4 bases at J, with 15 bases in the middle. The CDR3 runs 14 residues. Per germline, CDR1 MNHEY and CDR2 SVGEGT. For the CDR3, the DNA is TGTGCCAGCAGGACCGGACAGATTCTCTATGGCTACACCTTC. Translation: CASRTGQILYGYTF.

Comments on this clonotype: A much more abundant neighbour one base away suggests this may be a read error. V gene TRBV6-2 or TRBV6-3 combines with J gene TRBJ1-2, with D hard to call. Germline CDR1 is MNHEY and CDR2 is SVGEGT. This CDR3 has 13 residues. This CDR3 reads CTSSYGWGYGYTF. The CDR3 DNA reads TGTACCAGCAGTTACGGATGGGGCTATGGCTACACCTTC.

This clonotype occurred a few times. A much larger clone lies a single base off, so this may be a read error. The rearrangement links TRBV7-2 to TRBJ2-7, with D perhaps being TRBD1 or TRBD2 (5 bases each). The length of the CDR3 is 16 residues. Germline V CDR1 and CDR2: SGHTA, FQGNSA. The ends were cut back, 4 bases at V and 1 base at J, with 17 bases in the middle. Written as DNA, the CDR3 is TGTGCCAGCAGCTCCCGGACCTGGGGGTCGTCCTACGAGCAGTACTTC. Protein: CASSSRTWGSSYEQYF.

The table lists this clonotype with many counts. The gene calls are TRBV2 and TRBJ2-3, with TRBD2 identical over 13 bases. With V trimmed by 5 bases and J by 10 bases, 30 bases remained unmatched. Germline values: CDR1 SNHLY, CDR2 FYNNEI. There are 22 residues in the CDR3. CDR3: CASSFPLDRGLAGAHDYSPQYF. CDR3 sequence (DNA): TGTGCCAGCAGTTTCCCCCTCGACCGTGGACTAGCGGGGGCCCATGACTACTCCCCGCAGTATTTT.

This clonotype occurred a few times. A much larger clone sits a single nucleotide away, making a read error possible. The chain employs TRBV7-3 and TRBJ2-3; tentatively, D is TRBD1 (6 bases). The CDR3 extends over 16 amino acids. Germline V lookup: CDR1 SGHTA, CDR2 FQGTGA. DNA for the CDR3: TGTACCAGCAGGACCTACAGGGTTTTCTCGAGGAATACGCAGTATTTT. It encodes CTSRTYRVFSRNTQYF.

This clonotype was observed many times. The rearrangement links TRBV20-1 to TRBJ2-1; 7 nucleotides align to TRBD1. The CDR3 is 13 residues long. The V segment lost 3 bases and the J segment 7 bases; nucleotides outside the gene matches: 6. Germline V CDR1 and CDR2: DFQATT, SNEGSKA (reference sequence). CDR3 nucleotide sequence: TGCAGTGCTAGCTCCGGGACAGCGAATGAGCAGTTCTTC. Protein sequence: CSASSGTANEQFF.

This clonotype occurred many times. The chain links TRBV5-1 to TRBJ2-1; D might be TRBD2 (6 bases). This CDR3 has 15 residues. The V and J ends lost 2 bases and 0 bases respectively, with 9 bases between them. The germline V gene encodes CDR1 SGHRS and CDR2 YFSETQ. In DNA form, the CDR3 reads TGCGCCAGCAGCTTCCGGGACTTCTCCTACAATGAGCAGTTCTTC. Translating gives CASSFRDFSYNEQFF.

There are many counts of this clonotype. The CDR3 DNA is TGCGCCAGCAGCTCAAGAGTACAGGGAGTAATGGATGGCTACACCTTC. Translating it yields CASSSRVQGVMDGYTF. This chain joins TRBV5-1 and TRBJ1-2, with D possibly matching TRBD1 (6 bases). Germline V CDR1 and CDR2: SGHRS, YFSETQ. This CDR3 comprises 16 residues. V was shortened by 3 bases and J by 6 bases, with 21 bases between the two germline ends.